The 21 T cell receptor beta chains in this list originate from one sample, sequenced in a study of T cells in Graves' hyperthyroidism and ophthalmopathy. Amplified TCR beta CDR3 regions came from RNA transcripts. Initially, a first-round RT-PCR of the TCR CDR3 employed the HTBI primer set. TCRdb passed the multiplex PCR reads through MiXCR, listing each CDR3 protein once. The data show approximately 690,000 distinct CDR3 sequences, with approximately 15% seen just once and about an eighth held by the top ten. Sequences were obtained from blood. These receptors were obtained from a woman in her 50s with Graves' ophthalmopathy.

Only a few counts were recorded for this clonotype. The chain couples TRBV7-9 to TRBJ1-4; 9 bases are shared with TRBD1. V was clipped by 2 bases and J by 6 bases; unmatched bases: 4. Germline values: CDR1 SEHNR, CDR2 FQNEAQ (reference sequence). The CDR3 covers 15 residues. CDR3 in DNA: TGTGCCAGCAGCTTATCCGGGACAGGGTATGAAAAACTGTTTTTT. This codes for CASSLSGTGYEKLFF.

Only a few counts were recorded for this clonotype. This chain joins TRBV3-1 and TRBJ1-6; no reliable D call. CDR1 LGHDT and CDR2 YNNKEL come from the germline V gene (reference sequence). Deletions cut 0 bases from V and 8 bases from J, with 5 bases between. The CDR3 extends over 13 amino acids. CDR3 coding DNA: TGTGCCAGCAGCCAAGACATGCATTCACCCCTCCACTTT. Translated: CASSQDMHSPLHF.

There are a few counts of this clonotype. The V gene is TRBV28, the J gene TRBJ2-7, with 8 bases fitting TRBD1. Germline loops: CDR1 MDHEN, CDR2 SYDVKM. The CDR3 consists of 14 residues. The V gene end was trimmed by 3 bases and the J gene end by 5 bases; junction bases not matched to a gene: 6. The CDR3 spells CASSFKTGVNEQYF. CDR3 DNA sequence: TGTGCCAGCAGTTTCAAGACAGGGGTCAACGAGCAGTACTTC.

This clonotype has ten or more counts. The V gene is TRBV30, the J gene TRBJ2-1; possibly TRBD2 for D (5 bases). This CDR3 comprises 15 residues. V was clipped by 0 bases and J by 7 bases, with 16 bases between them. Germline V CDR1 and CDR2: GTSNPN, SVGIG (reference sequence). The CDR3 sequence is CAWSVRLARDNEQFF. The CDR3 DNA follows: TGTGCCTGGAGTGTACGGCTAGCCCGCGATAATGAGCAGTTCTTC.

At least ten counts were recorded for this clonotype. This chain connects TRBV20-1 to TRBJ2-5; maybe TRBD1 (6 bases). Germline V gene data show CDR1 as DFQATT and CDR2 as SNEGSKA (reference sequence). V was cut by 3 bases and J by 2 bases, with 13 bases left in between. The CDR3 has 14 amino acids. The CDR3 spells CSASRTVHQETQYF. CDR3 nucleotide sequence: TGCAGTGCTAGCCGGACAGTCCATCAAGAGACCCAGTACTTC.

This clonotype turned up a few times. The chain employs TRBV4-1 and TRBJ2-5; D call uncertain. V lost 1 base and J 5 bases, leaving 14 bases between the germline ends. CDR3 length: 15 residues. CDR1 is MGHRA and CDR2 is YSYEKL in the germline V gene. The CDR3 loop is CASSQGPRAWETQYF. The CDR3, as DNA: TGCGCCAGCAGCCAAGGACCAAGGGCCTGGGAGACCCAGTACTTC.

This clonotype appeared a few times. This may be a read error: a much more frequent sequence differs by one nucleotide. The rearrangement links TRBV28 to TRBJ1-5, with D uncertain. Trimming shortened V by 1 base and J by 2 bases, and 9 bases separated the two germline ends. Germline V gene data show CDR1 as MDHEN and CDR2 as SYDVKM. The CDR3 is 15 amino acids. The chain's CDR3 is CASSLLGNGNQPQHF. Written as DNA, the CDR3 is TGTGCCAGCAGTTTATTAGGAAATGGCAATCAGCCCCAGCATTTT.

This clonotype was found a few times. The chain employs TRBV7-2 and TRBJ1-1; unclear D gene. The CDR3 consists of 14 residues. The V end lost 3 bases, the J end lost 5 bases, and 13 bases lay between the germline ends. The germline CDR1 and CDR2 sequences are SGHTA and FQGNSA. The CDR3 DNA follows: TGTGCCAGCAGCTTTTTCGTCGCTAAGACTGAAGCTTTCTTT. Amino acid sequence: CASSFFVAKTEAFF.

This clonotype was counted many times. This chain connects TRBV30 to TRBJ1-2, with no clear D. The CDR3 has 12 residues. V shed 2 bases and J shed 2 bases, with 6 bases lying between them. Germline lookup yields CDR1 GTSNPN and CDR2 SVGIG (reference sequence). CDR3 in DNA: TGTGCCTGGAGTATCCAGAACTATGGCTACACCTTC. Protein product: CAWSIQNYGYTF.

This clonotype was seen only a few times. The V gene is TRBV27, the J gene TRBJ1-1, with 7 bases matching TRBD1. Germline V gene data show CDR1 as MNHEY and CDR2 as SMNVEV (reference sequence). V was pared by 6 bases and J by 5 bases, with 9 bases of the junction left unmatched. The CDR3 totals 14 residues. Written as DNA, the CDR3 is TGTGCCAGCAGGTTGTCAGGGGGTAGTACTGAAGCTTTCTTT. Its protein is CASRLSGGSTEAFF.

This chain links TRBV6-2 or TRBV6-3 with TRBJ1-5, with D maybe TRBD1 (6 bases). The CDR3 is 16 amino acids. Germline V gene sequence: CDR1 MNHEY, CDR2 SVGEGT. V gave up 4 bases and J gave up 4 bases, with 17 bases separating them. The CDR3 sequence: CASSWLRGPGNQPQHF. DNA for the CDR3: TGTGCCAGCAGTTGGCTTCGGGGGCCGGGGAATCAGCCCCAGCATTTT.

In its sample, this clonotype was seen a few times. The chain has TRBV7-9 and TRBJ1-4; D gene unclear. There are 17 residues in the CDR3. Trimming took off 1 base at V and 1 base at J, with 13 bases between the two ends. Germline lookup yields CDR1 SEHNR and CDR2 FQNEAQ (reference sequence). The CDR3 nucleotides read TGTGCCAGCAGCTTAGGGGCCTGGGCAGGAACTAATGAAAAACTGTTTTTT. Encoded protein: CASSLGAWAGTNEKLFF. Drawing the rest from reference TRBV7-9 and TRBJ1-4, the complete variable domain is DTGVSQNPRHKITKRGQNVTFRCDPISEHNRLYWYRQTLGQGPEFLTYFQNEAQLEKSRLLSDRFSAERPKGSFSTLEIQRTEQGDSAMYLCASSLGAWAGTNEKLFFGSGTQLSVL.

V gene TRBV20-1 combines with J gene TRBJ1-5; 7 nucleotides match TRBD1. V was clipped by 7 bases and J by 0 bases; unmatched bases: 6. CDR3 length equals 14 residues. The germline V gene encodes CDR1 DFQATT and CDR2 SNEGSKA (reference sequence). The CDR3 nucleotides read TGCAGTGTACCAGACAGGGATAGCAATCAGCCCCAGCATTTT. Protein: CSVPDRDSNQPQHF.

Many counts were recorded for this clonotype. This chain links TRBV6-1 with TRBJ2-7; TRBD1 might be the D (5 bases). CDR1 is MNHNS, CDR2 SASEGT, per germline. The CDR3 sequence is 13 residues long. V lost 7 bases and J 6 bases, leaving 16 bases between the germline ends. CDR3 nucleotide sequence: TGTGCCAGCACCCCGGCAGGGTATAGCGAGCAGTACTTC. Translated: CASTPAGYSEQYF.

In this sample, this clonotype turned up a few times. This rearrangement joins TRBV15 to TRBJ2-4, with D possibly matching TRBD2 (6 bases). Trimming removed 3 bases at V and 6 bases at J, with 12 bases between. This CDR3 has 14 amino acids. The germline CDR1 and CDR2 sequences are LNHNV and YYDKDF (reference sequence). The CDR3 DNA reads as TGTGCCACCAGCAGGGGGGGACTGGGAAACATTCAGTACTTC. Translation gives CATSRGGLGNIQYF.

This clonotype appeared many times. The CDR3 reads CASSLTGNYGYTF. The CDR3 region has the DNA TGTGCCAGCAGTTTAACAGGGAACTATGGCTACACCTTC. J is TRBJ1-2 and V is TRBV12-3 or TRBV12-4; D possibly corresponds to TRBD1 (6 bases). The CDR3 is made up of 13 amino acids. The V and J ends lost 2 bases and 2 bases respectively, with 6 bases between them.

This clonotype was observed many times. For the CDR3, the DNA is TGTGCCAGCTCAGAGGGCCGCGGAACAGATACGCAGTATTTT. The encoded protein is CASSEGRGTDTQYF. The chain has TRBV18 and TRBJ2-3; tentative D call: TRBD2 (5 bases). Trimming stripped 5 bases from V and 3 bases from J, with 12 bases between. Germline V gene data show CDR1 as KGHSH and CDR2 as LQKENI. This CDR3 comprises 14 residues.

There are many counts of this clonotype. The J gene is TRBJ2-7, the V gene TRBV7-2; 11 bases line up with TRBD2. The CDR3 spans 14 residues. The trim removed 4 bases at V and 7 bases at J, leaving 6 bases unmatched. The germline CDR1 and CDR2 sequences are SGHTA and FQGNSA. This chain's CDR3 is CASSSVAGGNEQYF. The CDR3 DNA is TGTGCCAGCAGCTCCGTAGCGGGAGGGAATGAGCAGTACTTC.

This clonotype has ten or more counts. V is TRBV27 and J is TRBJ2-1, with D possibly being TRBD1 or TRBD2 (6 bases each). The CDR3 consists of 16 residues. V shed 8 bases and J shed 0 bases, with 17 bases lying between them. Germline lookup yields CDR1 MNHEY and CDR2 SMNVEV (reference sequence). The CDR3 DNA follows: TGTGCCAGCCAAAGGAGGGGGATTAGCTCCTACAATGAGCAGTTCTTC. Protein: CASQRRGISSYNEQFF.

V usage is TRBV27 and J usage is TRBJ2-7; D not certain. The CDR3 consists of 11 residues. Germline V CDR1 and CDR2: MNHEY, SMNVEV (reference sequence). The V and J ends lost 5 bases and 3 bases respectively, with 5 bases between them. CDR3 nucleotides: TGTGCCAGCAGTCGCTTCTACGAGCAGTACTTC. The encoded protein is CASSRFYEQYF.

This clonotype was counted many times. CDR3 nucleotide sequence: TGTGCCAGCAGTTTAAGCACGAACAATGAGCAGTTCTTC. Its translation is CASSLSTNNEQFF. The V gene is TRBV12-3 or TRBV12-4, the J gene TRBJ2-1; D remains unclear. Between the trimmed V and J ends, which lost 2 bases and 5 bases, there was a span of 7 bases. This CDR3 contains 13 residues.